This T cell receptor (beta chain) was retrieved from a study of blood T cell repertoires in COVID-19. Overall study context: Sample material is recorded as cDNA or gDNA derived from T cells, B-cell-depleted T cells, or PBMCs.

This clone was counted a single time. Unmatched junction bases numbered 13, after V lost 6 bases and J lost 2 bases. Germline loops: CDR1 KGHSH, CDR2 LQKENI. The CDR3 loop spans 16 amino acids. As originally analysed: Nucleated cell number was recorded as an estimate derived from reference gene primer amplification. The repertoire was sequenced with immunoSEQ multiplex PCR; TCRdb's copy has only in-frame clones and lacks some. The V and J calls and clone size are taken from that table; D and trimming were inferred from the DNA. The repertoire consists of 200,000 to 300,000 clones, with more than 70% occurring once and the leading ten covering 0.95% to 1.5%. Living in under 30 US areas, the participants were between roughly 18 and 90 years of age. Researchers sorted participants into cohorts using their self-reported clinical history.

The chain uses TRBV18 and TRBJ2-7, with 7 positions matching TRBD1. The clonotype was recovered from a woman between 35 and 50 years old with acute COVID-19. The material sequenced was PBMCs or T cells enriched from blood (not recorded which). Here the CDR3 DNA reads TGTGCCAGCTCCGCGCCGAGGGGGCTCCAGACCTACGAGCAGTACTTC. Its translation is CASSAPRGLQTYEQYF.